Presented here are 8 T cell receptor beta chains from one specimen sequenced in a study of blood T cell repertoires in COVID-19. The table came from immunoSEQ multiplex PCR; TCRdb's copy has only in-frame clones and leaves some out. The repertoire has 13,000 or so clones, around nine tenths of them found once; the top ten carry about 2.5%. Material for sequencing was peripheral blood. Every receptor here comes from a human donor in a cohort sampled during active COVID-19.

The J gene is TRBJ2-7, the V gene TRBV9; maybe TRBD2 (6 bases). Germline V gene lookup returns CDR1 SGDLS and CDR2 YYNGEE. The CDR3 runs to 14 residues. The ends were cut back, 0 bases at V and 3 bases at J, with 10 bases in the middle. The CDR3 is CASSVAGGNYEQYF. In DNA, the CDR3 is TGTGCCAGCAGCGTAGCTGGCGGGAACTACGAGCAGTACTTC.

This chain connects TRBV4-3 to TRBJ2-1; a weak D match, TRBD1 (5 bases). This CDR3 contains 16 residues. Germline CDR1 and CDR2: LGHNA and YSLEER. The V and J ends lost 0 bases and 8 bases respectively, with 17 bases between them. As DNA, the CDR3 is TGCGCCAGCAGCCAAGATGGGGCTGCCCGCCGGCATGAGCAGTTCTTC. It translates to CASSQDGAARRHEQFF.

The CDR3: CASSRQGFDTEAFF. The CDR3 DNA sequence: TGTGCCAGCAGCAGACAGGGTTTTGACACTGAAGCTTTCTTT. The chain carries TRBV7-2 and TRBJ1-1; 7 bases align to TRBD1. Germline assignment: CDR1 SGHTA and CDR2 FQGNSA. This CDR3 spans 14 amino acids. V gave up 5 bases and J gave up 3 bases; unmatched junction bases: 6.

The gene calls are TRBV15 and TRBJ1-2; D perhaps matches TRBD1 (5 bases). V was cut by 1 base and J by 6 bases, with 9 bases left in between. The CDR3 is made up of 13 amino acids. Germline values: CDR1 LNHNV, CDR2 YYDKDF (reference sequence). The CDR3 sequence is CATSRVSGDGYTF. The DNA for the CDR3 is TGTGCCACCAGCAGAGTGTCGGGGGATGGCTACACCTTC.

J is TRBJ1-5 and V is TRBV27, with 7 positions matching TRBD1. The germline V gene has CDR1 MNHEY and CDR2 SMNVEV (reference sequence). V lost 8 bases to trimming and J lost 1 base; unmatched junction nucleotides: 5. The CDR3 has 14 amino acids. The CDR3 DNA follows: TGTGCCAGCGCATTACAGGGGAGCAATCAGCCCCAGCATTTT. This translates into CASALQGSNQPQHF.

The CDR3 is CASYLESGTQYF. The CDR3 bases are TGTGCCAGCTACCTAGAATCTGGGACCCAGTACTTC. The rearrangement links TRBV3-1 (or the pseudogene TRBV3-2) to TRBJ2-5; no clear D gene. Trimming stripped 8 bases from V and 7 bases from J, with 14 bases between. The germline V gene has CDR1 LGHDT and CDR2 YNNKEL (reference sequence). This CDR3 region has 12 residues.

V gene TRBV6-2 or TRBV6-3 combines with J gene TRBJ2-3; 9 bases match TRBD1. This CDR3 region has 15 residues. CDR1 MNHEY and CDR2 SVGEGT come from the germline V gene. After removal of 6 bases from V and 3 bases from J, the junction contained 7 bases not matched to a gene. The CDR3 is CASSLTGQGTDTQYF. Written as DNA, the CDR3 is TGTGCCAGCAGCCTTACGGGACAGGGAACAGATACGCAGTATTTT.

The rearrangement joins TRBV4-1 to TRBJ2-2; D is unclear. V dropped 3 bases and J dropped 7 bases, with 9 bases sitting between them. The length of the CDR3 is 13 residues. The germline V gene has CDR1 MGHRA and CDR2 YSYEKL. The CDR3, as DNA: TGCGCCAGCAGCCAGGAGCGAGGCGGGGAGCTGTTTTTT. It translates to CASSQERGGELFF.